This TCR beta chain was recovered during a study of CD8+CD57+ T cells in acquired aplastic anemia. In the study overall: CD4+ cell libraries from healthy donors averaged about 10.8 million reads.

Looked up from germline, CDR1 is SEHNR and CDR2 is FQNEAQ (reference sequence). The CDR3 is made up of 14 amino acids. Trimming cost V 1 base and J 6 bases, with 11 bases left between them. According to the study, genomic DNA was the template for TCR beta VDJ and CDR3 profiling. TCRdb used MiXCR to reprocess the reads, holding one entry per CDR3 protein. Among some 220,000 distinct CDR3 sequences listed, approximately 35% were seen once. Ten or more counts support this clonotype. What was sequenced was sorted CD4+, CD8+, or CD8+CD57+ T cells (not recorded which) from PBMCs. This clonotype was sampled from a human donor in good health, serving as a control. V usage is TRBV7-9 and J usage is TRBJ2-3; TRBD2 is a possible D gene (5 bases). CDR3 sequence reads: CASSLVVPGDTQYF. The CDR3 DNA sequence: TGTGCCAGCAGCTTAGTCGTACCGGGGGATACGCAGTATTTT.